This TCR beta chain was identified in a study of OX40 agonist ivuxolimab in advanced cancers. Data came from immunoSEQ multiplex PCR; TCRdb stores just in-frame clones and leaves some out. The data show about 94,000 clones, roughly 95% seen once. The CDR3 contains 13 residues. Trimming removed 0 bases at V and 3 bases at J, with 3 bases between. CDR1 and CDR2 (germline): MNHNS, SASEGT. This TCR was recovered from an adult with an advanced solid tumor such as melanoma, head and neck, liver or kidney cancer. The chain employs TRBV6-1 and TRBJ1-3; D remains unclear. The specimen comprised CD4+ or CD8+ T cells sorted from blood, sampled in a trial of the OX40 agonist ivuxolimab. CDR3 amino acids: CASSEAGGNTIYF. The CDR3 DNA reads TGTGCCAGCAGTGAAGCAGGTGGAAACACCATATATTTT.